What follows are 23 T cell receptor beta chains derived from one specimen sequenced in a study of T-cell reconstitution after alpha-beta-depleted transplantation in children. Unique molecular identifiers were built into the TCRbeta library. TCRdb processed the PCR reads anew with MiXCR; each CDR3 protein has one entry. This table has a few hundred thousand distinct CDR3 sequences, roughly an eighth appearing once. The sample consisted of PBMCs from the stem cell graft donor, taken from the stem cell graft. Receptors were obtained from a human donor who donated a stem cell graft to a child with combined immunodeficiency.

This clonotype has just a few counts. The gene calls are TRBV12-3 or TRBV12-4 and TRBJ2-7, with 10 positions matching TRBD2. V was pared by 5 bases and J by 3 bases, with 7 bases of the junction left unmatched. This CDR3 comprises 15 residues. DNA for the CDR3: TGTGCCAGCAGTCCGATTAGCGGGGGGATCTACGAGCAGTACTTC. Translating it yields CASSPISGGIYEQYF.

The V and J genes are TRBV29-1 and TRBJ2-5; D perhaps matches TRBD2 (5 bases). CDR1 SQVTM and CDR2 ANQGSEA come from the germline V gene. V dropped 3 bases and J dropped 5 bases, with 13 bases sitting between them. The CDR3 covers 13 residues. The CDR3 nucleotides are TGCAGCGTTGATTTCGGAGGTGGGGAGACCCAGTACTTC. Amino acids: CSVDFGGGETQYF.

This clonotype occurred a few times. The chain uses TRBV27 and TRBJ2-1; 8 bases align to TRBD1. The CDR3 has 15 amino acids. The junction had 10 bases not matched to a gene; V was cut back by 6 bases and J by 6 bases. Germline V gene data show CDR1 as MNHEY and CDR2 as SMNVEV (reference sequence). Here the CDR3 DNA reads TGTGCCAGCAGCAGAGCACAGACAGGGGCCAATGAGCAGTTCTTC. This sequence encodes CASSRAQTGANEQFF.

The sample holds a few counts of this clonotype. V usage is TRBV5-6 and J usage is TRBJ2-5; 7 bases fit TRBD1. Germline trimming cut 0 bases from V and 7 bases from J; bases unmatched to any gene: 9. Germline V gene lookup returns CDR1 SGHDT and CDR2 YYEEEE. The CDR3 is made up of 15 amino acids. The DNA for the CDR3 is TGTGCCAGCAGCTTGGTTGACAGGGCTTATGGGACCCAGTACTTC. Protein sequence: CASSLVDRAYGTQYF. Together with reference TRBV5-6 and TRBJ2-5, the CDR3 gives the full variable domain: DAGVTQSPTHLIKTRGQQVTLRCSPKSGHDTVSWYQQALGQGPQFIFQYYEEEERQRGNFPDRFSGHQFPNYSSELNVNALLLGDSALYLCASSLVDRAYGTQYFGPGTRLLVL.

This clonotype was seen at least ten times. This chain joins TRBV27 and TRBJ1-2; possibly TRBD1 for D (5 bases). V was trimmed by 2 bases and J by 3 bases, leaving 7 bases between them. This CDR3 spans 13 amino acids. Germline V gene data show CDR1 as MNHEY and CDR2 as SMNVEV (reference sequence). The CDR3 nucleotides read TGTGCCAGCAGTTTAACCAGGGACTATGGCTACACCTTC. Protein sequence: CASSLTRDYGYTF.

Ten or more counts support this clonotype. The V and J genes are TRBV5-1 and TRBJ2-7; TRBD1 or TRBD2 may be the D gene (5 bases each). The ends were cut back, 4 bases at V and 2 bases at J, with 13 bases in the middle. Germline CDR1 is SGHRS and CDR2 is YFSETQ. The CDR3 runs 14 residues. CDR3 sequence (DNA): TGCGCCAGCAGCATAGGGGACGAGACCTACGAGCAGTACTTC. Translated: CASSIGDETYEQYF.

CDR3 in amino acids: CSATTGFFLKQYF. The CDR3, as DNA: TGCAGTGCGACGACAGGGTTCTTCCTAAAGCAGTACTTC. This chain connects TRBV20-1 to TRBJ2-7, with 7 bases identical to TRBD1. This CDR3 spans 13 amino acids. V gave up 6 bases and J gave up 8 bases; unmatched junction bases: 13. The germline gives CDR1 DFQATT, CDR2 SNEGSKA (reference sequence).

This rearrangement joins TRBV5-1 to TRBJ2-7, with a weak D call TRBD1 (6 bases). The CDR3 covers 16 residues. Per the germline V gene, CDR1 is SGHRS and CDR2 is YFSETQ. V was pared by 4 bases and J by 0 bases, with 17 bases between. CDR3 sequence reads: CASSRGTVRLSYEQYF. The CDR3 DNA reads TGCGCCAGCAGCAGGGGGACCGTTAGACTCTCCTACGAGCAGTACTTC.

This clonotype occurred many times. The chain uses TRBV4-3 and TRBJ2-1, with D tentatively TRBD2 (6 bases). CDR1 LGHNA and CDR2 YSLEER come from the germline V gene. The CDR3 has 15 residues. Trimming took 0 bases from V and 2 from J, leaving 8 bases between them. The DNA for the CDR3 is TGCGCCAGCAGCCAAGAGGGGGGTCCCTACAATGAGCAGTTCTTC. Its translation: CASSQEGGPYNEQFF.

There are many counts of this clonotype. This chain connects TRBV6-2 or TRBV6-3 to TRBJ2-7; a possible D gene is TRBD1 (6 bases). The V end lost 5 bases, the J end lost 2 bases, and 16 bases lay between the germline ends. Germline-derived CDR1 and CDR2 are MNHEY and SVGEGT. The CDR3 contains 15 residues. CDR3 protein: CASSSRDTLPYEQYF. The CDR3 DNA sequence: TGTGCCAGCAGTAGCCGGGACACCCTTCCCTACGAGCAGTACTTC.

The V gene is TRBV25-1, the J gene TRBJ2-1; D may be TRBD1 (5 bases). Trimming removed 1 base from V and 8 bases from J, with 12 bases in between. This CDR3 has 14 amino acids. From germline, CDR1 is MGHDK and CDR2 SYGVNS. CDR3 amino acids: CASSEWGRADEQFF. DNA for the CDR3: TGTGCCAGCAGTGAATGGGGCAGGGCCGATGAGCAGTTCTTC.

This chain connects TRBV7-3 to TRBJ2-1; 8 nucleotides line up with TRBD2. Germline V lookup: CDR1 SGHTA, CDR2 FQGTGA. This CDR3 region has 15 residues. The ends lost 5 bases at V and 7 bases at J; junction bases unmatched: 10. CDR3 DNA sequence: TGTGCCAGCAGCCGTACACCTGGGACTAGGAATGAGCAGTTCTTC. Its protein product is CASSRTPGTRNEQFF.

This clonotype was seen ten or more times. This sequence joins TRBV5-1 and TRBJ1-3; D gene ambiguous. The CDR3 loop spans 15 amino acids. Germline-derived CDR1 and CDR2 are SGHRS and YFSETQ. Between the trimmed V and J ends, which lost 0 bases and 2 bases, there was a span of 9 bases. The CDR3 DNA reads TGCGCCAGCAGCTTGGGGCCGCCCCCTGGAAACACCATATATTTT. Translating gives CASSLGPPPGNTIYF.

This clonotype showed up many times. The J gene is TRBJ2-5, the V gene TRBV4-3, with 11 bases fitting TRBD2. CDR1 is LGHNA, CDR2 YSLEER, per germline. The V gene end was trimmed by 4 bases and the J gene end by 4 bases; junction bases not matched to a gene: 5. CDR3 length equals 15 residues. The CDR3 nucleotides read TGCGCCAGCAGCCTTTTAGCGGGGGGGGGAGAGACCCAGTACTTC. This sequence encodes CASSLLAGGGETQYF.

This clonotype was seen ten or more times. The chain is built from TRBV12-3 or TRBV12-4 and TRBJ2-7; TRBD2 agrees at 9 bases. Unmatched junction bases numbered 7, after V lost 5 bases and J lost 2 bases. This CDR3 contains 15 residues. The CDR3 reads CASSPQRGATYEQYF. CDR3 nucleotide sequence: TGTGCCAGCAGTCCCCAGCGGGGGGCTACCTACGAGCAGTACTTC.

This clonotype was counted ten times or more. The V gene is TRBV6-5, the J gene TRBJ2-1; 8 nucleotides match TRBD1. V was clipped by 5 bases and J by 3 bases; unmatched bases: 6. Germline V gene lookup returns CDR1 MNHEY and CDR2 SVGAGI. The CDR3 contains 15 residues. The CDR3 DNA reads as TGTGCCAGCAGTAATCAGGGGGCAGGCTACAATGAGCAGTTCTTC. This codes for CASSNQGAGYNEQFF.

V usage is TRBV20-1 and J usage is TRBJ2-7; no reliable D call. Trimming pared 5 bases from V and 0 bases from J, leaving 23 bases between. The CDR3 covers 17 residues. Per the germline V gene, CDR1 is DFQATT and CDR2 is SNEGSKA (reference sequence). Here the CDR3 DNA reads TGCAGTGCTGCAACACGAACCGGGCAGGTTTCCTCCTACGAGCAGTACTTC. Protein sequence: CSAATRTGQVSSYEQYF.

This clonotype was counted a few times. The rearrangement links TRBV20-1 to TRBJ2-2; TRBD1 matches at 10 bases. This CDR3 region has 14 residues. Germline V lookup: CDR1 DFQATT, CDR2 SNEGSKA (reference sequence). After removal of 3 bases from V and 7 bases from J, the junction contained 5 bases not matched to a gene. The CDR3 spells CSASRGDRGGELFF. The CDR3 coding sequence is TGCAGTGCTAGTCGAGGGGACAGGGGCGGGGAGCTGTTTTTT.

The chain combines TRBV12-3 or TRBV12-4 with TRBJ1-1; 7 nucleotides match TRBD1. This CDR3 comprises 14 residues. The junction had 10 bases not matched to a gene; V was cut back by 7 bases and J by 5 bases. This CDR3 reads CASTSRQGGTEAFF. The CDR3 DNA reads TGTGCCAGCACTAGCCGACAGGGAGGGACTGAAGCTTTCTTT.

The chain recombines TRBV6-2 or TRBV6-3 with TRBJ2-2; D perhaps matches TRBD1 (6 bases). V gave up 6 bases and J gave up 1 base, with 15 bases separating them. The germline V gene encodes CDR1 MNHEY and CDR2 SVGEGT. There are 16 residues in the CDR3. The CDR3 bases are TGTGCCAGCAGCCCCCTGGGGGCAGAGAACACCGGGGAGCTGTTTTTT. Its protein is CASSPLGAENTGELFF.

The chain recombines TRBV7-9 with TRBJ2-7; no reliable D call. The CDR3 has 13 amino acids. The germline V and J ends were trimmed by 3 bases and 2 bases, with 8 bases remaining between them. Per the germline V gene, CDR1 is SEHNR and CDR2 is FQNEAQ (reference sequence). The CDR3 DNA reads as TGTGCCAGCAGCTTGGACGCCACCTACGAGCAGTACTTC. Protein: CASSLDATYEQYF.

This clonotype showed up many times. The CDR3 DNA reads TGTGCCAGCAGGAAGACAGTTCAAGAGACCCAGTACTTC. As protein: CASRKTVQETQYF. The chain recombines TRBV12-3 or TRBV12-4 with TRBJ2-5, with D possibly TRBD1 on 5 matching bases. The CDR3 covers 13 residues. Trimming stripped 6 bases from V and 2 bases from J, with 10 bases between.

This clonotype turned up a few times. CDR3 DNA sequence: TGTGCCAGCAGTGAGACCCCAAAAGGCTACGAGCAGTACTTC. The encoded protein is CASSETPKGYEQYF. The chain links TRBV25-1 to TRBJ2-7; D remains unclear. The V gene's germline CDR1 is MGHDK and CDR2 SYGVNS. The CDR3 contains 14 residues. V was cut by 3 bases and J by 3 bases, with 12 bases left in between.